This T cell receptor beta chain was recorded in a study of read filtering for tumor transcriptome and immune sequencing. From about 400 ng of RNA, a library with molecular barcoded alpha/delta and beta/gamma adaptors was made. In TCRdb, the reads were re-called with MiXCR into one record per CDR3 protein. The sample records roughly 56,000 distinct CDR3 sequences, about 19% being singletons. Germline V gene lookup returns CDR1 SGHTA and CDR2 FQGNSA. CDR3 size: 15 residues. As regards this clonotype: Germline and junction disagree at one end, which may indicate a read error.

Sequences were obtained from a population of CD138-negative cells sorted from bone marrow. The receptor was isolated from a donor at least 40 years old with multiple myeloma. This chain joins TRBV7-2 and TRBJ2-1, with 8 nucleotides matching TRBD1. The CDR3 spells CASSLRGQAYNEQLF. DNA for the CDR3: TGTGCCAGCAGCTTAAGGGGACAGGCCTACAATGAGCAGCTCTTC.